This TCR beta chain was sequenced during a study of cytomegalovirus exposure and HLA in healthy donors. Broader study findings: Among the most significant clusters, several appeared linked to common viral pathogens in a later analysis. The study recorded 150 to 200 TCR beta chains that were cytomegalovirus-associated. The authors reported that TCR beta sequences could predict HLA-A and HLA-B alleles. These predictions were accurate for most subjects in the first cohort. Per a later analysis, HLA-associated TCR beta chains showed more clonal expansion than other, equally common TCR beta chains.

Concerning this clone itself: What it binds is not known. The junction does not match germline at one end; this may be a read error.

Both 60 Vbeta primers and 13 Jbeta primers went into the PCR. Here immunoSEQ multiplex PCR was the method, and the copy in TCRdb shows in-frame clones only, minus some. This sample yields about 150,000 clones, of which 65% to 75% are seen a single time; approximately 3% belongs to the top ten. CDR1 and CDR2 (germline): MNHEY, SMNVEV (reference sequence). The CDR3 has 17 amino acids. This chain connects TRBV27 to TRBJ1-2, with 12 positions matching TRBD1. The sequencing input was PBMCs. This sequence originates from a young man in good health and CMV-seronegative. The DNA for the CDR3 is TGTGCCAGCAGCTTATGGGGGGGACAGGGGGCTGGCTATGGCTACACCTTC. Protein product: CASSLWGGQGAGYGYTF.